This TCR beta chain was found in a study of blood T cell repertoires in COVID-19. Clones were read by immunoSEQ multiplex PCR, and TCRdb kept only the in-frame ones, dropping some. The sample has about 140,000 clones, 87% seen once. The CDR3 runs 13 residues. Germline assignment: CDR1 SGDLS and CDR2 YYNGEE. V lost 0 bases, J lost 6 bases, and 7 bases lay in between. In this sample, this clone turned up a few times. Input material: peripheral blood. This sequence joins TRBV9 and TRBJ2-1; TRBD2 is a possible D gene (5 bases). The TCR comes from a man aged 50 to 59 with active COVID-19. As DNA, the CDR3 is TGTGCCAGCAGCGTAGCGGCGGGCAATGAGCAGTTCTTC. It specifies CASSVAAGNEQFF.